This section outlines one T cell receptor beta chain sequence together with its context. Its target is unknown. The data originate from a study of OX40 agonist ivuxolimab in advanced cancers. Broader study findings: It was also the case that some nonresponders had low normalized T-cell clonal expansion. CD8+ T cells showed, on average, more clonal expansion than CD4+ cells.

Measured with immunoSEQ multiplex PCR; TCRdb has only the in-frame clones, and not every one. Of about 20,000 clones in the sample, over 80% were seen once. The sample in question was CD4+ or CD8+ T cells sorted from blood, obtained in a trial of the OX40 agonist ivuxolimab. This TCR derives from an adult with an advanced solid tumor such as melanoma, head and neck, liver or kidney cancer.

The DNA for the CDR3 is TGTGCCAGCAGCTTGGGTACAGGGAAAAAGGTAACTGAAGCTTTCTTT. Protein sequence: CASSLGTGKKVTEAFF. The rearrangement joins TRBV5-8 to TRBJ1-1; weak D call: TRBD1 (6 bases). This CDR3 spans 16 amino acids. The V end was cut by 0 bases, the J end by 5 bases, with 17 bases between. Germline lookup yields CDR1 SGHTS and CDR2 YDEGEE.